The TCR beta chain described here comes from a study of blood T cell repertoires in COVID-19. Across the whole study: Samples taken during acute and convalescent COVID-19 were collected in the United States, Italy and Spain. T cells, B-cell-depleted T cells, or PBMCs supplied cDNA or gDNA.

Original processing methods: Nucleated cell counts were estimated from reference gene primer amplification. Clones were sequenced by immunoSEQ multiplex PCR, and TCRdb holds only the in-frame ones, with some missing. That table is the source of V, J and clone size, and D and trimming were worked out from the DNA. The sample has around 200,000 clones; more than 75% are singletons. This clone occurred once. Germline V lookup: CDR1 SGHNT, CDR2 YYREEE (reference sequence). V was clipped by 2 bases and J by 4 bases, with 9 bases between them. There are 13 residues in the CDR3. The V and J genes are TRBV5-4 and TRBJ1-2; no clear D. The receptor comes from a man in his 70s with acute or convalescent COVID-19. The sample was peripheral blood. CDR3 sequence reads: CASSFSEGYGYTF. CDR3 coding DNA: TGTGCCAGCAGCTTTTCCGAGGGCTATGGCTACACCTTC.